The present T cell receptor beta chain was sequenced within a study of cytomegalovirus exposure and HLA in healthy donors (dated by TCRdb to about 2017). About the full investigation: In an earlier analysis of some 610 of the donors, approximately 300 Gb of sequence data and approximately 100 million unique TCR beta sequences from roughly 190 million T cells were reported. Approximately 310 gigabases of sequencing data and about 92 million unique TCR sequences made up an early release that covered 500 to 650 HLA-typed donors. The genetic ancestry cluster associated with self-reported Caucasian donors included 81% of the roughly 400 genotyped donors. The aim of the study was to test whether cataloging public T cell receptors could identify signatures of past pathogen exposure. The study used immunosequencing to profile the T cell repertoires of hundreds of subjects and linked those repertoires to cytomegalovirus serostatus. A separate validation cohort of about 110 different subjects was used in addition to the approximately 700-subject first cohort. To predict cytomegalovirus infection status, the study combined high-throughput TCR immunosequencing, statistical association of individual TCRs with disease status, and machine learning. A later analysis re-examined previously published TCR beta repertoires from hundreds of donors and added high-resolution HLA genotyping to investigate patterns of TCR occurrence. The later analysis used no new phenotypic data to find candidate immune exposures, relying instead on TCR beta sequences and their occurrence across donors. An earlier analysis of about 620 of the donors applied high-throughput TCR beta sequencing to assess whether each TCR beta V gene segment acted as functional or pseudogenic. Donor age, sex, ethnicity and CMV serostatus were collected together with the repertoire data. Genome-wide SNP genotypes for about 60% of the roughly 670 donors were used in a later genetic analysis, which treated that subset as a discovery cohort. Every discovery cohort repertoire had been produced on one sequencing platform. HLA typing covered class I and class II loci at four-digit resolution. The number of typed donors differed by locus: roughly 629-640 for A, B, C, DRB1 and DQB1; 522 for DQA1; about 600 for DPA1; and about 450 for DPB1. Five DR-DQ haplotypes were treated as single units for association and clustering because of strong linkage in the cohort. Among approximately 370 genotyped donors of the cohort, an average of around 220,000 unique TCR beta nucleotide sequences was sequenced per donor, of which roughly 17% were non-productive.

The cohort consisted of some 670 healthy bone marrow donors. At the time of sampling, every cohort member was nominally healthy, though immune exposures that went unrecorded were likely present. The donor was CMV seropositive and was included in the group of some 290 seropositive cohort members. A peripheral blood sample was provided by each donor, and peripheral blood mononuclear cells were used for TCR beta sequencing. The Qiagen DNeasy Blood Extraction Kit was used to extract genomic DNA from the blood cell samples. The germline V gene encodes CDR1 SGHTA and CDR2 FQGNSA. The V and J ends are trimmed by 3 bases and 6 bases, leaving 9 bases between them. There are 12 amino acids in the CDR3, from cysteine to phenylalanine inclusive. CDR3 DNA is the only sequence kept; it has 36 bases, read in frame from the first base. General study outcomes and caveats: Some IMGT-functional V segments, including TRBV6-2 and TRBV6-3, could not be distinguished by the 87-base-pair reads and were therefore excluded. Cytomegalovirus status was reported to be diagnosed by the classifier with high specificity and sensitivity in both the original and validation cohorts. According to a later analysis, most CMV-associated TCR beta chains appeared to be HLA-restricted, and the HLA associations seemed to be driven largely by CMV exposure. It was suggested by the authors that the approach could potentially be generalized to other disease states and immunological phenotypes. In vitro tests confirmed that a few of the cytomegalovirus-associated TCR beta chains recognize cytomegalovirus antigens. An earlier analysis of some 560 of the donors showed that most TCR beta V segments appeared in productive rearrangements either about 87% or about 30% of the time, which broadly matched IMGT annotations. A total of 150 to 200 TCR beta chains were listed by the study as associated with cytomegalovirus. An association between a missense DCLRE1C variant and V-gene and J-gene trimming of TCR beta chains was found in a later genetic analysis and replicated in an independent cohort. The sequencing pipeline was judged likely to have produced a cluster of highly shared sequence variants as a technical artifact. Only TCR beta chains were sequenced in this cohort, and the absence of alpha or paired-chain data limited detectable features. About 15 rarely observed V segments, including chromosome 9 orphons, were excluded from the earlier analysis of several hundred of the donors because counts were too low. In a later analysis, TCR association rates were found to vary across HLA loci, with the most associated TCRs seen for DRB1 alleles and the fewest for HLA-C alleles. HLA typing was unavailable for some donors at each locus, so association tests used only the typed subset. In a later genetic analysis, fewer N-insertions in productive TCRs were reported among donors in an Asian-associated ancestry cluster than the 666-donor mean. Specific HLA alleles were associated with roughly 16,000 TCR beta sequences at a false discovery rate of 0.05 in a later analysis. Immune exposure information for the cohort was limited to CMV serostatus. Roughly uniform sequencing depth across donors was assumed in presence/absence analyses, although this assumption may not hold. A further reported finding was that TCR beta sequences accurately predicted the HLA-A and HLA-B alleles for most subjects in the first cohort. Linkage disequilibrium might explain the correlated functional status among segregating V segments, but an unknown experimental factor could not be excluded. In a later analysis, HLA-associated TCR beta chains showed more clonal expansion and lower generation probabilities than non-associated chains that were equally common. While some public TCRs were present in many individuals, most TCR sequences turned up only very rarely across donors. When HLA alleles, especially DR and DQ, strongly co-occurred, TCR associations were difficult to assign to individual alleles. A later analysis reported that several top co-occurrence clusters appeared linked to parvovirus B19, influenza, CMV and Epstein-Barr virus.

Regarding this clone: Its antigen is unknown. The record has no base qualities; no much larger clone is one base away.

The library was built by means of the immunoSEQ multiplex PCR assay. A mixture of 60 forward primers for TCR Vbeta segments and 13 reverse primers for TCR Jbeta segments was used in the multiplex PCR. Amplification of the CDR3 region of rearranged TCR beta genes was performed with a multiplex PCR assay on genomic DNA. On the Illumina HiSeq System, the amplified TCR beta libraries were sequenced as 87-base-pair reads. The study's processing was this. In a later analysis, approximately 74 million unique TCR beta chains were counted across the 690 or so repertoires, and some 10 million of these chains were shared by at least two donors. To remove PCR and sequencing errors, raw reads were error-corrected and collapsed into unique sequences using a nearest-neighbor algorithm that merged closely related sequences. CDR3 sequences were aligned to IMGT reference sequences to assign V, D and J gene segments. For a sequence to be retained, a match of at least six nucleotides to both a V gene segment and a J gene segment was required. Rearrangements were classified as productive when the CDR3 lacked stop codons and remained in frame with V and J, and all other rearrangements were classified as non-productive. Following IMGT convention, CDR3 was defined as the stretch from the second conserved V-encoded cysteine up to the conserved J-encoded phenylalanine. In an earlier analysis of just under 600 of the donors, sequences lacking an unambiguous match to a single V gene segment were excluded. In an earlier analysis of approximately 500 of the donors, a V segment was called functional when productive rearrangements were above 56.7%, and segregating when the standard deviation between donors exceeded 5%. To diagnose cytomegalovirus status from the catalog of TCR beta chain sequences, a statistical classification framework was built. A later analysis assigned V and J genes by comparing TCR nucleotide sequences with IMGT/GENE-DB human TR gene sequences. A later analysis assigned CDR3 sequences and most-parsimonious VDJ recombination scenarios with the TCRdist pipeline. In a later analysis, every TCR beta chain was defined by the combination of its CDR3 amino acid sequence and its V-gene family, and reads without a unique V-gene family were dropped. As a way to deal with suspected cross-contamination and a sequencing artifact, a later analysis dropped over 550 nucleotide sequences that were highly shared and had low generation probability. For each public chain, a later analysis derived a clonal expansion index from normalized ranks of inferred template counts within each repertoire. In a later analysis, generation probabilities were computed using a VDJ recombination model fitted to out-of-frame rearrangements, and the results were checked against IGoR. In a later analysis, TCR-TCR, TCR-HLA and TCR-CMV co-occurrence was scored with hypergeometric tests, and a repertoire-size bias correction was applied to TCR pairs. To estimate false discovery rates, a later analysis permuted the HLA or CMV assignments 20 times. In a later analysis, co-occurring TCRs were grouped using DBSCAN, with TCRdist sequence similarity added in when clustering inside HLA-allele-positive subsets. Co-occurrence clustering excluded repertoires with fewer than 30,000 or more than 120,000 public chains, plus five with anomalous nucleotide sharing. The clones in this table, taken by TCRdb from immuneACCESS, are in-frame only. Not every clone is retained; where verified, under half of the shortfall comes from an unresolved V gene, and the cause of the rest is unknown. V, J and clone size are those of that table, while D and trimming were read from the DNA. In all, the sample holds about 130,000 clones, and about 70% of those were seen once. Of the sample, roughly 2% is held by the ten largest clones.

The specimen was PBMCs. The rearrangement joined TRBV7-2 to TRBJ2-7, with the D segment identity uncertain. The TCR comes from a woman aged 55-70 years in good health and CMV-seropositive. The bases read TGTGCCAGCAGCTTTCGAGGAAGCGAGCAGTACTTC. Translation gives CASSFRGSEQYF.